A selection of T cell receptor beta chains follows, all from one sample in a study of OX40 agonist ivuxolimab in advanced cancers. Profiling relied on immunoSEQ multiplex PCR, and the TCRdb table lists in-frame clones only, not all of them. The sample holds more than 75,000 clones, approximately 83% seen once. The starting material was CD4+ or CD8+ T cells sorted from blood, obtained in a trial of the OX40 agonist ivuxolimab. The receptors originated from an adult with an advanced solid tumor such as melanoma, head and neck, liver or kidney cancer. CDR3s include the opening cysteine and the closing phenylalanine or tryptophan. D genes are given only for firm matches. Not all rows give a size; the values are once, few, many and, for expanded clones, a class.

DNA: TGTGCCAGCAGTTTATCCCCCCGGACAGCCTCTGGAAACACCATATATTTT
CDR3: CASSLSPRTASGNTIYF
size: .
D: .
V: TRBV27
J: TRBJ1-3

DNA: TGTGCCAGTAGTGCATCCGGGACTAGCGGGAGGATTATATACGAGCAGTACTTC
CDR3: CASSASGTSGRIIYEQYF
size: .
D: TRBD2
V: TRBV19
J: TRBJ2-7

DNA: TGTGCCAGCAGCCGGGGGAAGACAGGAGAGGGTCGTGGCTACACCTTC
CDR3: CASSRGKTGEGRGYTF
size: .
D: .
V: TRBV7-2
J: TRBJ1-2

DNA: TGTGCCAGCTCACCACCTGCAACAGGGGGCTCCTACGAGCAGTACTTC
CDR3: CASSPPATGGSYEQYF
size: .
D: TRBD1
V: TRBV18
J: TRBJ2-7

DNA: TGTGCCATCAGTCAGGGCAACACTAATGAAAAACTGTTTTTT
CDR3: CAISQGNTNEKLFF
size: .
D: .
V: TRBV10-3
J: TRBJ1-4

DNA: TGTGCCAGCAGCCCTCCGGGACAGGGGGCACGTGGCTACACCTTC
CDR3: CASSPPGQGARGYTF
size: once
D: TRBD1
V: TRBV5-6
J: TRBJ1-2

DNA: TGTGCCAGCAGCTTGGCTCCAGGCGACGAGCAGTACTTC
CDR3: CASSLAPGDEQYF
size: once
D: .
V: TRBV5-4
J: TRBJ2-7

DNA: TGTGCCAGCAGCTTAGAGGGGGGACTAGCGGGAGTCTACGAGCAGTACTTC
CDR3: CASSLEGGLAGVYEQYF
size: .
D: TRBD2
V: TRBV7-8
J: TRBJ2-7

DNA: TGTGCCAACAGCGGGAGGGCCGGGGATACGCAGTATTTT
CDR3: CANSGRAGDTQYF
size: .
D: TRBD2
V: TRBV2
J: TRBJ2-3

DNA: TGCGCCAGCAGTGAGACGGGTGGCTACACCTTC
CDR3: CASSETGGYTF
size: .
D: .
V: TRBV10-1
J: TRBJ1-2

DNA: TGTGCCAGCAGCTCGGGACTAGCGGGGCCGACAGATACGCAGTATTTT
CDR3: CASSSGLAGPTDTQYF
size: .
D: TRBD2
V: TRBV5-6
J: TRBJ2-3

DNA: TGTGCCAGCAGTTCCGATAACTATGGCTACACCTTC
CDR3: CASSSDNYGYTF
size: .
D: .
V: TRBV7-8
J: TRBJ1-2

DNA: TGTGCCTCCGGTGACCAGTACAATGAGCAGTTCTTC
CDR3: CASGDQYNEQFF
size: .
D: .
V: TRBV10-3
J: TRBJ2-1

DNA: TGTGCCAGTAGTATTCCCGGGATGAGCTCTGGAAACACCATATATTTT
CDR3: CASSIPGMSSGNTIYF
size: .
D: .
V: TRBV19
J: TRBJ1-3

DNA: TGTGCCAGCAGCTTTCCGGGCCTCTATGGCTACACCTTC
CDR3: CASSFPGLYGYTF
size: .
D: .
V: TRBV5-6
J: TRBJ1-2

DNA: TGTGCCAGTAGAGACGGGGACTACACTGAAGCTTTCTTT
CDR3: CASRDGDYTEAFF
size: .
D: .
V: TRBV19
J: TRBJ1-1

DNA: TGTGCCAGCAGCCCCCCGGGACAGGGTTTGATAGATACGCAGTATTTT
CDR3: CASSPPGQGLIDTQYF
size: .
D: TRBD1
V: TRBV28
J: TRBJ2-3

DNA: TGTGCCAGCAGCCAATGGGGCCGGTACAATGAGCAGTTCTTC
CDR3: CASSQWGRYNEQFF
size: .
D: .
V: TRBV14
J: TRBJ2-1

DNA: TGTGCCAGCAGCCGAACAACTTCCGGCGGCCGGTCAAGCGGGGAGCTGTTTTTT
CDR3: CASSRTTSGGRSSGELFF
size: few
D: .
V: TRBV11-2
J: TRBJ2-2

DNA: TGTGCCTGGAGTGTACGGGTAGGGACAGTGGTCAATGAGCAGTTCTTC
CDR3: CAWSVRVGTVVNEQFF
size: .
D: TRBD1
V: TRBV30
J: TRBJ2-1

DNA: TGTGCCATCAGTGTAAACAGACCTCCTTACGAGCAGTACTTC
CDR3: CAISVNRPPYEQYF
size: .
D: .
V: TRBV10-3
J: TRBJ2-7

DNA: TGCGCCAGCAGCCAAGACCCCGGCCAGCGAAACACTGAAGCTTTCTTT
CDR3: CASSQDPGQRNTEAFF
size: .
D: .
V: TRBV4-3
J: TRBJ1-1

DNA: TGTGCCAGCAGCGTCCTGGACAGGGTAGGGAATGAGCAGTTCTTC
CDR3: CASSVLDRVGNEQFF
size: few
D: TRBD1
V: TRBV9
J: TRBJ2-1

DNA: TGCGCCAGCAGCTTGGGTGGACTAGCGGGAGCATCCTACAATGAGCAGTTCTTC
CDR3: CASSLGGLAGASYNEQFF
size: .
D: TRBD2
V: TRBV5-1
J: TRBJ2-1

DNA: TGTGCCAGCAGCATTTTAGCAGGGACAGGGGGCCGATGGGGAGAGACCCAGTACTTC
CDR3: CASSILAGTGGRWGETQYF
size: once
D: TRBD1
V: TRBV7-2
J: TRBJ2-5

DNA: TGTGCCAGTAATGTTCGTCGGAGCTCCTACAATGAGCAGTTCTTC
CDR3: CASNVRRSSYNEQFF
size: .
D: .
V: TRBV19
J: TRBJ2-1

DNA: TGTGCCACCAGCAGAGATAAGTTCTACGAGCAGTACTTC
CDR3: CATSRDKFYEQYF
size: .
D: .
V: TRBV15
J: TRBJ2-7

DNA: TGTGCCAGCAGCGCCCGACTAGCGGGTTCTTACTCCCACAATGAGCAGTTCTTC
CDR3: CASSARLAGSYSHNEQFF
size: .
D: TRBD2
V: TRBV5-6
J: TRBJ2-1

DNA: TGTGCCAGCAGGGAAACACTAGCGGGGACCTCGACGAAGAGCTCCTACAATGAGCAGTTCTTC
CDR3: CASRETLAGTSTKSSYNEQFF
size: .
D: TRBD2
V: TRBV6-1
J: TRBJ2-1

DNA: TGTGCCAGCAGAAGAGCGGGGGATATCTACAATGAGCAGTTCTTC
CDR3: CASRRAGDIYNEQFF
size: .
D: TRBD2
V: TRBV2
J: TRBJ2-1

DNA: TGTGCCAGCAGCTTCCCACACACAGATACGCAGTATTTT
CDR3: CASSFPHTDTQYF
size: .
D: .
V: TRBV5-6
J: TRBJ2-3

DNA: TGTGCCAGCAGCCTCCGGGCCATGAACACTGAAGCTTTCTTT
CDR3: CASSLRAMNTEAFF
size: .
D: .
V: TRBV5-8
J: TRBJ1-1

DNA: TGTGCCAGCTCACCGGACAGGGCGAACACTGAAGCTTTCTTT
CDR3: CASSPDRANTEAFF
size: .
D: TRBD1
V: TRBV18
J: TRBJ1-1

DNA: TGTGCCAGCAGCTCGACAGCCGGAAACACCATATATTTT
CDR3: CASSSTAGNTIYF
size: .
D: .
V: TRBV7-2
J: TRBJ1-3

DNA: TGCAGCGTTGCGGCTTGGAGGGATGAGCAGTTCTTC
CDR3: CSVAAWRDEQFF
size: .
D: .
V: TRBV29-1
J: TRBJ2-1

DNA: TGCGCCAGCAGCTTCGGGCAGGGGGCGTCGGAGACCCAGTACTTC
CDR3: CASSFGQGASETQYF
size: .
D: TRBD1
V: TRBV5-1
J: TRBJ2-5

DNA: TGTGCCAGCAGCTTAGGAAGCGGTGGGTCGGGGGCTGGAAACACCATATATTTT
CDR3: CASSLGSGGSGAGNTIYF
size: .
D: .
V: TRBV7-6
J: TRBJ1-3

DNA: TGTGCCAGCAGTAGGGGGACGGGCCAGGAGGGCTACACCTTC
CDR3: CASSRGTGQEGYTF
size: .
D: .
V: TRBV6-5
J: TRBJ1-2

DNA: TGTGCCACCAGCAACGTACCACAGGGGAGAAACACCATATATTTT
CDR3: CATSNVPQGRNTIYF
size: .
D: TRBD1
V: TRBV15
J: TRBJ1-3

DNA: TGTGCCAGCAGCCCCGCCCAGGGGGGTTCGCGTACGGATACGCAGTATTTT
CDR3: CASSPAQGGSRTDTQYF
size: .
D: .
V: TRBV5-5
J: TRBJ2-3

DNA: TGTGCCAGCAGCTTGCGTAGGGAGGCTTCACCCCTCCACTTT
CDR3: CASSLRREASPLHF
size: many
D: .
V: TRBV7-2
J: TRBJ1-6

DNA: TGTGCCAGCAGCTTCGAACCAGATACGCAGTATTTT
CDR3: CASSFEPDTQYF
size: .
D: .
V: TRBV7-2
J: TRBJ2-3

DNA: TGCGCCAGCAGCCCGGGACAGGGGAACACCGGGGAGCTGTTTTTT
CDR3: CASSPGQGNTGELFF
size: .
D: TRBD1
V: TRBV5-1
J: TRBJ2-2

DNA: TGTGCCAGTAGTCGGACTCTCCTGGAGAATGAGCAGTTCTTC
CDR3: CASSRTLLENEQFF
size: .
D: .
V: TRBV19
J: TRBJ2-1

DNA: TGTGCCAGCAGGGCCCACGGACAGGGCGGGGAGCAGTTCTTC
CDR3: CASRAHGQGGEQFF
size: .
D: TRBD1
V: TRBV6-1
J: TRBJ2-1

DNA: TGTGCCAGCAGCTGGCTAGCGGCTAGCACAGATACGCAGTATTTT
CDR3: CASSWLAASTDTQYF
size: .
D: TRBD2
V: TRBV7-2
J: TRBJ2-3

DNA: TGTGCCAGCAGTTATACCGGGACAGGGCCCTACGAGCAGTACTTC
CDR3: CASSYTGTGPYEQYF
size: .
D: TRBD1
V: TRBV6-5
J: TRBJ2-7

DNA: TGTGCTAGTGGTTTGGAGGTGTGGGAGACCCAGTACTTC
CDR3: CASGLEVWETQYF
size: .
D: .
V: TRBV12-5
J: TRBJ2-5

DNA: TGTGCCAGCAGCCTCCACGCGGCAGATACGCAGTATTTT
CDR3: CASSLHAADTQYF
size: .
D: .
V: TRBV7-2
J: TRBJ2-3

DNA: TGTGCCAGCAGCCCCCGTGGATCCATTAATGAAAAACTGTTTTTT
CDR3: CASSPRGSINEKLFF
size: .
D: .
V: TRBV7-2
J: TRBJ1-4

DNA: TGTGCCAGCAGTGAAGCATCTCGGCTAAGTAACATTCAGTACTTC
CDR3: CASSEASRLSNIQYF
size: .
D: .
V: TRBV6-1
J: TRBJ2-4

DNA: TGTGCCAGCAGTGATCAGGACGGGGTGGGTGGCTACACCTTC
CDR3: CASSDQDGVGGYTF
size: .
D: .
V: TRBV25-1
J: TRBJ1-2

DNA: TGCGCCAGCAGCTTGTCTGGGGCGAAAGGGAACACTGAAGCTTTCTTT
CDR3: CASSLSGAKGNTEAFF
size: .
D: .
V: TRBV5-1
J: TRBJ1-1

DNA: TGTGCCAGCAGCTTAGGCCAGGGGGGGTCGGATACGCAGTATTTT
CDR3: CASSLGQGGSDTQYF
size: .
D: .
V: TRBV11-2
J: TRBJ2-3